Each of the 5 T cell receptor beta chains below was sequenced from the same sample in a study of T cell repertoires in cytomegalovirus infection (dated by TCRdb to about 2019). The sample's treatment or condition label is to be understood as: in vitro stimulation with specific CMV peptide epitopes to enrich CMV-specific T cells. Antigens for these TCRs are unknown. Instrument used: Illumina HiSeq 1500. The public reads were run again by TCRdb, first through fastp at Q25 and then through MiXCR, and only productive beta chains were kept. A single entry per CDR3 protein holds the most common genes and DNA from its merged rows. For this sample there are approximately 910,000 distinct CDR3 sequences; approximately 31% appear just once. Around an eighth of the sample goes to the ten largest clones. The sequencing used cultured CD8+ T cells from PBMCs, collected from culture after CMV antigen stimulation. All receptors derive from a human donor in good health (CMV status not recorded). Some clones in this sample may be carry-over from other donors' samples.

DNA for the CDR3: TGTGCCAGCAGCCGTACTAGCGGGGGGACCTCGTTATCCGGAGATACGCAGTATTTT. Its translation: CASSRTSGGTSLSGDTQYF. The chain joins TRBV3-1 to TRBJ2-3, with 12 nucleotides matching TRBD2. The trim removed 4 bases at V and 5 bases at J, leaving 16 bases unmatched. The CDR3 extends over 19 amino acids. Germline values: CDR1 LGHDT, CDR2 YNNKEL (reference sequence).

V gene TRBV6-4 combines with J gene TRBJ2-1; D remains ambiguous. The CDR3 length is 15 residues. The germline gives CDR1 MRHNA, CDR2 SNTAGT. Trimming took off 0 bases at V and 2 bases at J, with 8 bases between the two ends. The CDR3 region is CASSDSTATYNEQFF. The DNA for the CDR3 is TGTGCCAGCAGTGACTCCACGGCAACCTACAATGAGCAGTTCTTC.

CDR3 in DNA: TGTGCCAGCAGTTTGTGGGGCTACGATGGCTACACCTTC. This gives the protein CASSLWGYDGYTF. The genes are TRBV12-3 or TRBV12-4 and TRBJ1-2; perhaps TRBD1 as D (5 bases). This CDR3 spans 13 amino acids. V was clipped by 3 bases and J by 6 bases, with 11 bases between them.

CDR3 residues: CASSPIYRDRNSPLHF. The CDR3 nucleotides are TGTGCCAGCAGCCCAATCTACCGGGACAGGAATTCACCCCTCCACTTT. The chain combines TRBV14 with TRBJ1-6; 8 bases align to TRBD1. Trimming removed 4 bases from V and 7 bases from J; junction bases left unmatched: 9. The germline CDR1 and CDR2 sequences are SGHDN and FVKESK. The CDR3 is 16 amino acids.

The chain links TRBV11-2 to TRBJ2-1, with 11 bases aligning to TRBD2. Trimming took 5 bases from V and 15 from J; bases not matched to a gene: 9. CDR1 SGHAT and CDR2 FQNNGV come from the germline V gene. This CDR3 comprises 13 residues. In DNA form, the CDR3 reads TGTGCCAGCAGCATGGGGACTAGCGGAATGGGGTTCTTC. This gives the protein CASSMGTSGMGFF.